The entry below gives a single TCR beta chain sequence along with its context. No antigen is known for it. Method: immunoSEQ multiplex PCR; TCRdb's copy keeps in-frame clones and lacks some. Of 65,000 to 75,000 clones listed, over 70% were seen once; the top ten hold roughly 1.4%. Peptide-pool stimulation followed by sequencing identified expanded antigen-specific CD4+ clonotypes in the ViraFEST assay. Following an approximately 10-day culture, CD4+ T cells were purified. Participants got two doses of BNT162b2 or mRNA-1273 vaccine. This CDR3 is built from 15 residues. V shed 1 base and J shed 4 bases, with 14 bases lying between them. Germline CDR1 is GTSNPN and CDR2 is SVGIG (reference sequence). These data belong to a study of vaccination effects on CD4 cells after COVID-19. Overall study: The second dose preceded post-vaccine samples by a median of 72 days.

This sequence joins TRBV30 and TRBJ2-1, with TRBD2 as a possible D gene (6 bases). The source material was CD4+ T cells from PBMCs cultured with HCoV-229E spike peptides, sampled after COVID-19 vaccination. This clonotype was sampled from a human donor who received a COVID-19 vaccine. Here the CDR3 reads CAWSEGTPDYNEQFF. For the CDR3, the DNA is TGTGCCTGGAGTGAGGGGACTCCAGATTACAATGAGCAGTTCTTC.